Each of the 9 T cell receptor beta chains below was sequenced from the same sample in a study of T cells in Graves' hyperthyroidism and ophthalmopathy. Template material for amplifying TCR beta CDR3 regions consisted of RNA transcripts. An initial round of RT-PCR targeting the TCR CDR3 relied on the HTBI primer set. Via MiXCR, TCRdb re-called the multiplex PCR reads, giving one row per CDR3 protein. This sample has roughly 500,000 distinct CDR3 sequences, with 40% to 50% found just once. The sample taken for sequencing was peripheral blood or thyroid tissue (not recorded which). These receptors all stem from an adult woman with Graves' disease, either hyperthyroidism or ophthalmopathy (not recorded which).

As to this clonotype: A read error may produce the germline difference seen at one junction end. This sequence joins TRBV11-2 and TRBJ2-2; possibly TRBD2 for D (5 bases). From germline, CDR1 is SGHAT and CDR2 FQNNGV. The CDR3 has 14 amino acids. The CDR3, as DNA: TGTGCCAGCAGCCAATATTGGGGTACCGGGAAGCTGTTTTTT. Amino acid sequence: CASSQYWGTGKLFF. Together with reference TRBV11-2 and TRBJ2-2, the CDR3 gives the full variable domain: EAGVAQSPRYKIIEKRQSVAFWCNPISGHATLYWYQQILGQGPKLLIQFQNNGVVDDSQLPKDRFSAERLKGVDSTLKIQPAKLEDSAVYLCASSQYWGTGKLFFGEGSRLTVL.

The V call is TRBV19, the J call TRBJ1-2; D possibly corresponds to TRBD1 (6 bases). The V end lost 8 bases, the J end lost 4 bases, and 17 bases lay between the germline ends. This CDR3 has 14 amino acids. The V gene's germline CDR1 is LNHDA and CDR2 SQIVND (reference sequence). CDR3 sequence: CASVPGRGAYGYTF. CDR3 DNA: TGTGCCAGTGTACCAGGGCGGGGGGCCTATGGCTACACCTTC.

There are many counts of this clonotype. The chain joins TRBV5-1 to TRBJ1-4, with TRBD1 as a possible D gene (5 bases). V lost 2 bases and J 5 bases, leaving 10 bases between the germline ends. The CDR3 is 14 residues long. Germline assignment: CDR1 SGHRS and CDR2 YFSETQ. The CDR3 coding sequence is TGCGCCAGCAGCTTTGGGGGTGGGAATGAAAAACTGTTTTTT. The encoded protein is CASSFGGGNEKLFF.

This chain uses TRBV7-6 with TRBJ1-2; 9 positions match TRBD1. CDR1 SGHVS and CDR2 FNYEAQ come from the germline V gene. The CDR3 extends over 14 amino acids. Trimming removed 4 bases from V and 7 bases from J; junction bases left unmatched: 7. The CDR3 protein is CASSSLQGAGGYTF. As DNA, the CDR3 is TGTGCCAGCAGCTCACTACAGGGGGCGGGTGGCTACACCTTC.

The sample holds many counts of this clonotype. CDR3 sequence reads: CASRAGTEQYGYTF. CDR3 in DNA: TGTGCCAGTAGAGCCGGGACGGAGCAATATGGCTACACCTTC. The chain combines TRBV19 with TRBJ1-2; TRBD1 might be the D (5 bases). CDR1 is LNHDA, CDR2 SQIVND, per germline (reference sequence). The ends were cut back, 6 bases at V and 5 bases at J, with 16 bases in the middle. The CDR3 has 14 residues.

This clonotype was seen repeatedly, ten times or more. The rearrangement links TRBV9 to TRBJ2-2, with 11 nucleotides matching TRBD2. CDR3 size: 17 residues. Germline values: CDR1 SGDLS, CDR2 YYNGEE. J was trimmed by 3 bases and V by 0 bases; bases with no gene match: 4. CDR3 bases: TGTGCCAGCAGCGTAGTAGCGGGAGGGGACCACACCGGGGAGCTGTTTTTT. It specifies CASSVVAGGDHTGELFF. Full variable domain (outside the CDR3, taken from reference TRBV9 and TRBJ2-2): DSGVTQTPKHLITATGQRVTLRCSPRSGDLSVYWYQQSLDQGLQFLIQYYNGEERAKGNILERFSAQQFPDLHSELNLSSLELGDSALYFCASSVVAGGDHTGELFFGEGSRLTVL.

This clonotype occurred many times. The CDR3 nucleotides are TGTGCCAGCAGCTCCAGTATGGAGACCCAGTACTTC. It is translated as CASSSSMETQYF. The genes are TRBV11-2 and TRBJ2-5; D not certain. The ends were cut back, 4 bases at V and 5 bases at J, with 8 bases in the middle. The CDR3 length is 12 residues. The V gene's germline CDR1 is SGHAT and CDR2 FQNNGV.

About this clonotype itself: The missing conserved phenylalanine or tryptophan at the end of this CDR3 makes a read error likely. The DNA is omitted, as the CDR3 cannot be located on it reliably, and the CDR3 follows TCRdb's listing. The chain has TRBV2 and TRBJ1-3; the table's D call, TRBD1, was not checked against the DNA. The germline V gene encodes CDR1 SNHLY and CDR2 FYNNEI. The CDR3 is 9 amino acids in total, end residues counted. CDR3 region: CASGQGGSY.

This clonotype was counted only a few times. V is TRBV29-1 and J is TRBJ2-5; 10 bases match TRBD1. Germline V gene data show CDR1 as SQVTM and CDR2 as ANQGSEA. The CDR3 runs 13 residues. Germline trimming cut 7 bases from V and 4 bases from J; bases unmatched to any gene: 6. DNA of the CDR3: TGCAGCGCACAGACAGGGGGCGGAGAGACCCAGTACTTC. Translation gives CSAQTGGGETQYF.